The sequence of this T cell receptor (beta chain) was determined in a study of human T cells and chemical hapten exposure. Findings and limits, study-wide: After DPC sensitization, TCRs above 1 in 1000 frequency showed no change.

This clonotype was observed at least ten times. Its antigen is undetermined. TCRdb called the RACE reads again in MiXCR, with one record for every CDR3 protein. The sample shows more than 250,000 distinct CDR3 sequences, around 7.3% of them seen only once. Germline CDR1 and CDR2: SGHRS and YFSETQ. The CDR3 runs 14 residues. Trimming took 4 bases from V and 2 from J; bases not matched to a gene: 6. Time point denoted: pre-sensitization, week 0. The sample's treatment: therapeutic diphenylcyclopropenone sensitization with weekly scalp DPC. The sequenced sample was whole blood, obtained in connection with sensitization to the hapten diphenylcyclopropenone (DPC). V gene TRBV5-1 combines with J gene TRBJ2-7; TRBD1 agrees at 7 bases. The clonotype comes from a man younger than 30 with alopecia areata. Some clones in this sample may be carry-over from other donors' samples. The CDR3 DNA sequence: TGCGCCAGCAGCGATCCGGGACAGACCTACGAGCAGTACTTC. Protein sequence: CASSDPGQTYEQYF.